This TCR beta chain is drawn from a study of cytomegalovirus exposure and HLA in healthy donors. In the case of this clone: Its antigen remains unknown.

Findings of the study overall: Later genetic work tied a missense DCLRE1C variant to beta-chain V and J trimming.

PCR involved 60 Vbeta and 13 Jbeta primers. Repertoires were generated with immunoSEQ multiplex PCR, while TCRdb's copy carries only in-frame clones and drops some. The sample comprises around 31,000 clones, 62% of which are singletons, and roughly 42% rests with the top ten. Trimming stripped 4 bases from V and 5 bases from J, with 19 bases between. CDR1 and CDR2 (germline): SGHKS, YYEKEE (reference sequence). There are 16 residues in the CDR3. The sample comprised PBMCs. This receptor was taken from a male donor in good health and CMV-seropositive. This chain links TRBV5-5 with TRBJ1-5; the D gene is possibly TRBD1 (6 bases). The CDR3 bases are TGTGCCAGCAGCCCAAGCCTCAGACAGGACGATCAGCCCCAGCATTTT. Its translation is CASSPSLRQDDQPQHF.